This TCR beta chain stems from a study of blood T cell repertoires in COVID-19. Looking at the study overall: The analysed material was cDNA or gDNA that came from T cells, B-cell-depleted T cells, or PBMCs.

Libraries were prepared by immunoSEQ multiplex PCR; TCRdb keeps only in-frame clonotypes and omits some of them. This repertoire shows around 380,000 clones, about 90% found once; its top ten account for approximately 1.2%. Everyone who took part was roughly 18 to 89 years old, and they came from about 25 US areas. Cohort 3 donors were reported recovered after two negative PCRs, clearance, or symptom resolution. Sequenced: PBMCs or T cells enriched from blood (not recorded which). The receptor comes from a man younger than 40 who had recovered from COVID-19.

CDR3 sequence reads: CASSMWGQGDNQPQHF. CDR3 nucleotides: TGTGCCAGTAGTATGTGGGGACAGGGGGACAATCAGCCCCAGCATTTT. The V and J genes are TRBV19 and TRBJ1-5, with 11 bases lining up with TRBD1. Germline V CDR1 and CDR2: LNHDA, SQIVND (reference sequence). The CDR3 covers 16 residues. V dropped 3 bases and J dropped 3; count of bases not matched to a gene: 4.